Presented here are 21 T cell receptor beta chains from one specimen sequenced in a study of identical twins. Via MiXCR, TCRdb re-called the 5' RACE reads, giving one row per CDR3 protein. Of hundreds of thousands of distinct CDR3 sequences listed, around a sixth were seen once; the top ten hold around 14%. The same data also went into a second study, on T cells expressing NK-cell markers.

The sample consisted of PBMCs. The receptors come from a woman between 18 and 29 years old in good health.

This clonotype was seen a handful of times. This chain links TRBV6-1 with TRBJ2-1, with D hard to call. Germline CDR1 MNHNS, CDR2 SASEGT. The CDR3 totals 12 residues. V lost 6 bases to trimming and J lost 6 bases, with 9 bases between them. This CDR3 is CASRLFRNEQFF. DNA of the CDR3: TGTGCCAGCAGGCTATTCCGCAATGAGCAGTTCTTC.

The chain has TRBV5-1 and TRBJ2-4, with 7 bases lining up with TRBD1. CDR3 length: 15 amino acids. Germline trimming cut 4 bases from V and 2 bases from J; bases unmatched to any gene: 6. CDR1 and CDR2 (germline): SGHRS, YFSETQ. CDR3: CASSTGTEPKNIQYF. The CDR3 region has the DNA TGCGCCAGCAGCACAGGGACAGAACCCAAAAACATTCAGTACTTC.

The CDR3 loop reads CASSSRTGAKNIQYF. CDR3 nucleotides: TGTGCCAGCAGTTCCAGGACTGGAGCCAAAAACATTCAGTACTTC. The genes are TRBV6-2 or TRBV6-3 and TRBJ2-4; possibly TRBD2 for D (5 bases). This CDR3 comprises 15 residues. Germline loops: CDR1 MNHEY, CDR2 SVGEGT. The ends were cut back, 4 bases at V and 0 bases at J, with 10 bases in the middle.

The rearrangement links TRBV10-3 to TRBJ1-6, with a weak D call TRBD1 (5 bases). The germline V gene has CDR1 ENHRY and CDR2 SYGVKD. The V gene lost 5 bases and the J gene lost 5 bases, with 10 bases spanning the gap. The CDR3 spans 14 residues. The CDR3 here is CAISPGLDNSPLHF. The CDR3 nucleotides read TGTGCCATCAGTCCGGGGCTGGATAATTCACCCCTCCACTTT.

The sample holds many counts of this clonotype. The rearrangement uses TRBV6-1 and TRBJ1-5, with TRBD1 matching over 12 bases. The germline CDR1 and CDR2 sequences are MNHNS and SASEGT. Trimming at V came to 5 bases and at J to 6 bases, leaving 11 bases not matched to a gene. The length of the CDR3 is 17 residues. The CDR3 is CASSRIGGQGASQPQHF. The DNA of the CDR3 is TGTGCCAGCAGTCGGATTGGGGGACAGGGGGCTTCTCAGCCCCAGCATTTT.

The rearrangement links TRBV20-1 to TRBJ2-1; 7 bases match TRBD2. Losses at the gene ends were 6 bases for V and 1 base for J; bases not matched to a gene: 9. The germline V gene has CDR1 DFQATT and CDR2 SNEGSKA (reference sequence). This CDR3 has 15 amino acids. The CDR3 is CSARRLAGSYNEQFF. In DNA, the CDR3 is TGCAGTGCCCGTAGACTAGCTGGTTCCTACAATGAGCAGTTCTTC.

In this sample, this clonotype turned up a few times. The V and J genes are TRBV15 and TRBJ2-7; the match to TRBD1 covers 10 bases. V lost 1 base and J lost 6; bases outside the gene matches: 9. This CDR3 comprises 16 residues. CDR1 is LNHNV and CDR2 is YYDKDF in the germline V gene (reference sequence). CDR3 DNA: TGTGCCACCAGCAGAGTGGCCCGGGACAGGGGCCTCGAGCAGTACTTC. This codes for CATSRVARDRGLEQYF.

The rearrangement uses TRBV4-3 and TRBJ1-4, with D unresolved. Germline V CDR1 and CDR2: LGHNA, YSLEER. The CDR3 is made up of 15 amino acids. V dropped 0 bases and J dropped 8 bases, with 13 bases sitting between them. The CDR3 bases are TGCGCCAGCAGCCAAGAACCCCTGAGTGGGGAAAAACTGTTTTTT. Protein product: CASSQEPLSGEKLFF.

This clonotype was observed a few times. The chain has TRBV12-3 or TRBV12-4 and TRBJ2-7; the D is unclear. The length of the CDR3 is 13 residues. Deletions cut 3 bases from V and 3 bases from J, with 9 bases between. The CDR3 is CASSFPDDYEQYF. In DNA form, the CDR3 reads TGTGCCAGCAGTTTCCCCGACGACTACGAGCAGTACTTC.

This clonotype has a handful of counts. The J gene is TRBJ2-2, the V gene TRBV20-1; a possible D gene is TRBD1 (6 bases). V was shortened by 3 bases and J by 4 bases, with 12 bases between the two germline ends. The germline gives CDR1 DFQATT, CDR2 SNEGSKA (reference sequence). This CDR3 comprises 14 residues. CDR3 protein: CSASPGAFTGELFF. CDR3 in DNA: TGCAGTGCTAGCCCAGGGGCGTTCACCGGGGAGCTGTTTTTT.

There are a few counts of this clonotype. The rearrangement joins TRBV27 to TRBJ2-5; TRBD2 matches at 8 bases. This CDR3 comprises 15 residues. Per the germline V gene, CDR1 is MNHEY and CDR2 is SMNVEV (reference sequence). V dropped 5 bases and J dropped 9; count of bases not matched to a gene: 14. The CDR3 DNA sequence: TGTGCCAGCAGTCCCGGGACTGTCCGGGAGGGACCCCAGTACTTC. As protein: CASSPGTVREGPQYF.

This clonotype was seen a few times. The CDR3 DNA reads TGTGCCAGCAGTCACGGGGGCCCCAATCAGCCCCAGCATTTT. Residues: CASSHGGPNQPQHF. The chain couples TRBV12-3 or TRBV12-4 to TRBJ1-5; D perhaps matches TRBD1 (6 bases). CDR3 length: 14 residues. The V and J ends lost 5 bases and 3 bases respectively, with 11 bases between them.

DNA for the CDR3: TGTGCCAGCAGTGACTCGAGCGGGCACCCCTACAATGAGCAGTTCTTC. Translation: CASSDSSGHPYNEQFF. The chain links TRBV6-4 to TRBJ2-1; a weak D match, TRBD2 (6 bases). The CDR3 is 16 amino acids. The germline CDR1 and CDR2 sequences are MRHNA and SNTAGT. V lost 0 bases to trimming and J lost 2 bases, with 11 bases between them.

This clonotype was counted only a few times. The genes are TRBV15 and TRBJ2-7; D is undetermined. Germline assignment: CDR1 LNHNV and CDR2 YYDKDF (reference sequence). The CDR3 runs to 13 residues. Trimming took off 8 bases at V and 3 bases at J, with 14 bases between the two ends. This CDR3 is CATGRPSFYEQYF. CDR3 DNA sequence: TGTGCCACCGGTAGGCCTTCCTTCTACGAGCAGTACTTC.

A few counts support this clonotype. The chain has TRBV10-3 and TRBJ2-1, with 9 nucleotides matching TRBD1. This CDR3 spans 14 amino acids. Germline CDR1 ENHRY, CDR2 SYGVKD. V lost 6 bases and J lost 6; bases outside the gene matches: 6. The CDR3 here is CAIRKQGASNEQFF. The DNA of the CDR3 is TGTGCCATCAGGAAACAGGGGGCGAGCAATGAGCAGTTCTTC.

V usage is TRBV6-1 and J usage is TRBJ2-5; no clear D. The V and J ends lost 6 bases and 7 bases respectively, with 15 bases between them. The CDR3 length is 13 residues. CDR1 is MNHNS and CDR2 is SASEGT in the germline V gene. CDR3 sequence (DNA): TGTGCCAGCAGACACCCAGTTTTCGGGACCCAGTACTTC. The encoded protein is CASRHPVFGTQYF.

J is TRBJ2-3 and V is TRBV28; D is undetermined. The CDR3 sequence is 11 residues long. From germline, CDR1 is MDHEN and CDR2 SYDVKM. The V end lost 3 bases, the J end lost 7 bases, and 5 bases lay between the germline ends. The CDR3: CASSFVNTQYF. CDR3 DNA: TGTGCCAGCAGTTTCGTGAATACGCAGTATTTT.

Only a few counts were recorded for this clonotype. The CDR3 nucleotides read TGCAGTGCCCTGACTAGCGGCAATGAGCAGTTCTTC. Encoded protein: CSALTSGNEQFF. The chain employs TRBV20-1 and TRBJ2-1, with 9 bases aligning to TRBD2. The CDR3 has 12 residues. The V segment lost 6 bases and the J segment 6 bases; nucleotides outside the gene matches: 3. The germline V gene has CDR1 DFQATT and CDR2 SNEGSKA (reference sequence).

This clonotype was counted only a few times. The rearrangement uses TRBV2 and TRBJ2-3, with 8 nucleotides matching TRBD1. This CDR3 contains 14 residues. Germline-derived CDR1 and CDR2 are SNHLY and FYNNEI. V trimming: 6 bases; J trimming: 8 bases; junction bases outside the gene matches: 10. CDR3 region: CASSTGTGFGTQYF. CDR3 coding DNA: TGTGCCAGCAGCACCGGGACAGGTTTCGGTACGCAGTATTTT.

V usage is TRBV12-3 or TRBV12-4 and J usage is TRBJ2-1, with D unclear. V lost 5 bases, J lost 8 bases, and 7 bases lay in between. The CDR3 is 11 amino acids. The CDR3 sequence: CASSNSDEQFF. As DNA, the CDR3 is TGTGCCAGCAGTAACAGCGATGAGCAGTTCTTC.

This chain joins TRBV10-1 and TRBJ1-2; the D is unclear. V was shortened by 8 bases and J by 2 bases, with 12 bases between the two germline ends. The CDR3 is 13 amino acids. Germline-derived CDR1 and CDR2 are WNHNN and SYGVQD (reference sequence). The CDR3: CASSPRENYGYTF. CDR3 sequence (DNA): TGCGCCAGCTCCCCCCGGGAGAACTATGGCTACACCTTC.